This T cell receptor beta chain comes out of a study of blood T cell repertoires in COVID-19. Across the study: Material from acute and convalescent COVID-19 was sourced from the United States, Italy and Spain.

Authors' analysis steps: Estimation of nucleated cell counts relied on the amplification of reference gene primers. Assay: immunoSEQ multiplex PCR; the TCRdb copy retains only in-frame clones and omits some. The V and J calls and the clone size are those of that table, but D and trimming were determined from the DNA. Of about 280,000 clones detected, just under 90% appear once; the ten largest clones hold around 10%. Enrollment of patients from Seattle took place during active infection, with longitudinal follow-up. The CDR3 contains 12 residues. The V and J ends lost 7 bases and 2 bases respectively, with 11 bases between them. From germline, CDR1 is GTSNPN and CDR2 SVGIG (reference sequence).

Sequenced: peripheral blood. The source is a woman between 25 and 40 years old with COVID-19, enrolled during active disease. The chain couples TRBV30 to TRBJ2-5; weak D call: TRBD2 (6 bases). In DNA form, the CDR3 reads TGTGCCTTCTCGGACTATCAAGAGACCCAGTACTTC. As protein: CAFSDYQETQYF.